The rows below give T cell receptor beta chains drawn from one sample of a study of monozygotic twins with inflammatory bowel disease. TCRdb processed the 5' RACE reads again and assigns one entry to each CDR3 protein, with no DNA. This table lists 400,000 or so distinct CDR3 sequences. Sequenced material: blood. All receptors derive from a human donor with ulcerative colitis or Crohn's disease, or a healthy co-twin of an affected twin (not recorded which). Both conserved end residues are part of each CDR3.

j_call | v_call | cdr3_aa
TRBJ1-3 | TRBV11-2 | CASSVGAKGNTIYF
TRBJ2-1 | TRBV7-9 | CASSLASGGHNEQFF
TRBJ1-1 | TRBV20-1 | CSAPLEGLGEAFF
TRBJ2-7 | TRBV20-1 | CSARVAGGYYEQYF
TRBJ2-1 | TRBV29-1 | CSVAGLASNEQFF
TRBJ1-4 | TRBV2 | CASGGDRGGEKLFF
TRBJ1-1 | TRBV12-3/TRBV12-4 | CASSLAWRQRGAEAFF
TRBJ2-1 | TRBV27 | CATRDRVVNEQFF
TRBJ2-3 | TRBV11-2 | CASSLTAGYTDTQYF
TRBJ1-2 | TRBV7-2 | CASSTDGDYGYTF
TRBJ2-2 | TRBV11-2 | CASSLVIGELFF
TRBJ2-3 | TRBV7-8 | CASSLAGTDGDTQYF
TRBJ2-6 | TRBV19 | CASESFSGANVLTF
TRBJ1-1 | TRBV3-1 | CASSPVGAEAFF
TRBJ2-3 | TRBV11-2 | CASSTGTLPSTDTQYF
TRBJ1-2 | TRBV5-5 | CASSFHGTDNYGYTF
TRBJ2-6 | TRBV12-3/TRBV12-4 | CASSRGQGLSGANVLTF
TRBJ2-3 | TRBV30 | CAWSPRSTSGYTDTQYF
TRBJ1-3 | TRBV7-2 | CASSSGGVSGNTIYF
TRBJ1-5 | TRBV19 | CATVSTGISNQPQHF
TRBJ2-5 | TRBV7-9 | CASIPPGDPGAQYF
TRBJ2-5 | TRBV12-3/TRBV12-4 | CASSSVAPETQYF
TRBJ1-1 | TRBV6-6 | CASSGQSGTEAFF
TRBJ2-1 | TRBV20-1 | CSASRLKGYGEQFF
TRBJ1-5 | TRBV7-2 | CASSPRGGWDQPQHF
TRBJ1-3 | TRBV6-1 | CASTKDRSGNTIYF
TRBJ1-6 | TRBV7-2 | CALREKGTGSSPLHF
TRBJ2-1 | TRBV5-1 | CASSPAGGSYNEQFF
TRBJ1-2 | TRBV19 | CASSVYRDGYTF
TRBJ2-1 | TRBV7-9 | CASSAPLESYNEQFF
TRBJ1-5 | TRBV7-8 | CASSLRGTNNQPQHF
TRBJ1-2 | TRBV5-1 | CASSSPGTMGQGNYGYTF
TRBJ2-3 | TRBV10-3 | CAISGRAADTQYF
TRBJ2-1 | TRBV5-1 | CASSFSAGGLVEQFF
TRBJ1-4 | TRBV20-1 | CSAEDRRVDEKLFF
TRBJ1-6 | TRBV4-3 | CASSQDPSTPLHF
TRBJ2-7 | TRBV5-5 | CASSLFRGSYEQYF
TRBJ2-7 | TRBV3-1 | CASSQAPHEQYF
TRBJ2-1 | TRBV9 | CASSEGSGLGLNEQFF
TRBJ2-7 | TRBV27 | CASSLKAGAHYEQYF
TRBJ2-5 | TRBV7-9 | CASSPTELQETQYF
TRBJ2-7 | TRBV20-1 | CSASGGLFYEQYF
TRBJ2-3 | TRBV5-1 | CASSFGRTLDTQYF
TRBJ2-2 | TRBV7-2 | CASSLMSQGYPGELFF
TRBJ2-1 | TRBV5-1 | CASSLGLANEQFF
TRBJ2-3 | TRBV5-1 | CASSSAPSGNTDTQYF
TRBJ2-1 | TRBV12-5 | CASGLGPSPITEEQFF
TRBJ2-5 | TRBV7-2 | CASSLAGPQETQYF
TRBJ2-1 | TRBV27 | CASSPLAGKNEQFF
TRBJ2-1 | TRBV20-1 | CSARLRLAGVSYNEQFF
TRBJ2-7 | TRBV9 | CASSDGPSSYEQYF
TRBJ2-1 | TRBV7-6 | CASSRRGEGNEQFF
TRBJ2-7 | TRBV12-3/TRBV12-4 | CASRPGRGQGTYEQYF
TRBJ1-2 | TRBV7-9 | CASSFGQDNYGYTF
TRBJ2-7 | TRBV12-3/TRBV12-4 | CASSFLTGGTHEQYF
TRBJ2-2 | TRBV5-1 | CASSRGGTDANTGELFF
TRBJ2-7 | TRBV2 | CASSYSVEQYF
TRBJ2-1 | TRBV24-1 | CATSDVAGARNEQFF
TRBJ2-7 | TRBV7-2 | CASSTFWALHPLEQYF
TRBJ2-2 | TRBV5-1 | CASRRDTGELFF